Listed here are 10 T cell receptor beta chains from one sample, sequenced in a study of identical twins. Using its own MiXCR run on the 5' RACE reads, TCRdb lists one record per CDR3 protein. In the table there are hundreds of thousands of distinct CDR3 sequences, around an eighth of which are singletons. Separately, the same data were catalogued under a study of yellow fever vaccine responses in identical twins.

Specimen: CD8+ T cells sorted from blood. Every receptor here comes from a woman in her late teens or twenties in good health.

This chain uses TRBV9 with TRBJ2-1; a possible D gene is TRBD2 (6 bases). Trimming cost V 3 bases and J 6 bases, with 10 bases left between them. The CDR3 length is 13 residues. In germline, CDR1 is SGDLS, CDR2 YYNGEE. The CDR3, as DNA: TGTGCCAGCAGCGACGGGACTCCCAATGAGCAGTTCTTC. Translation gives CASSDGTPNEQFF.

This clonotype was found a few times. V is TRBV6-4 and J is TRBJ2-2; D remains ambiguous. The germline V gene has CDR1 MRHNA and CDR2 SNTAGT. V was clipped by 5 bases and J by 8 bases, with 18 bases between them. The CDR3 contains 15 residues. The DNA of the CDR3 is TGTGCCAGCAGTCCCGGGCCAAGCCTGGCAGGGGAGCTGTTTTTT. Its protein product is CASSPGPSLAGELFF.

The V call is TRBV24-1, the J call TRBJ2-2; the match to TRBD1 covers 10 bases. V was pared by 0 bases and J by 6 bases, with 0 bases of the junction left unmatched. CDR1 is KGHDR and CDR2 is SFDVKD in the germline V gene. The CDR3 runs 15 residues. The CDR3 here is CATSDLGQGAGELFF. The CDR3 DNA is TGTGCCACCAGTGATTTGGGACAGGGGGCCGGGGAGCTGTTTTTT.

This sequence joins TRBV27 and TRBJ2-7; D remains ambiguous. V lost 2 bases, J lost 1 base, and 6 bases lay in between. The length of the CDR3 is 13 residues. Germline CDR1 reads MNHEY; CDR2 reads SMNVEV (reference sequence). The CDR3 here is CASSLGPSYEQYF. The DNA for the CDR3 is TGTGCCAGCAGTTTAGGGCCTTCCTACGAGCAGTACTTC.

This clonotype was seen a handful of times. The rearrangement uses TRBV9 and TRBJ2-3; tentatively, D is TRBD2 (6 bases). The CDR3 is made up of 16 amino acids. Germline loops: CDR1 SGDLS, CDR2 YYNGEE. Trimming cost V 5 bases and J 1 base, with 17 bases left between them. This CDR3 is CASREWGEGGTDTQYF. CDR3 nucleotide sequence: TGTGCCAGCAGAGAGTGGGGGGAAGGAGGCACAGATACGCAGTATTTT. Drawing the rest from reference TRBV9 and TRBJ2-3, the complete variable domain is DSGVTQTPKHLITATGQRVTLRCSPRSGDLSVYWYQQSLDQGLQFLIQYYNGEERAKGNILERFSAQQFPDLHSELNLSSLELGDSALYFCASREWGEGGTDTQYFGPGTRLTVL.

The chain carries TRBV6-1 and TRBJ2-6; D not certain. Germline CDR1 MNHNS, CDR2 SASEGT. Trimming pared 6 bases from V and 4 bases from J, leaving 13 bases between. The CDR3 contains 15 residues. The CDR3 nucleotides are TGTGCCAGCAGCCCCGGGCCGGTGGGGGCCAACGTCCTGACTTTC. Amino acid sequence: CASSPGPVGANVLTF.

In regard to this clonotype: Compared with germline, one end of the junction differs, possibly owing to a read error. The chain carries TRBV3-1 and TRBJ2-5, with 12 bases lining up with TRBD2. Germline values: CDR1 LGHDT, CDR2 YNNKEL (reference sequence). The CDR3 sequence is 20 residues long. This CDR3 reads CASTQDLAVRGLAGLETQYF. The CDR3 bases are TGTGCCAGCACCCAAGATCTGGCTGTGAGAGGACTAGCGGGATTAGAGACCCAGTACTTC.

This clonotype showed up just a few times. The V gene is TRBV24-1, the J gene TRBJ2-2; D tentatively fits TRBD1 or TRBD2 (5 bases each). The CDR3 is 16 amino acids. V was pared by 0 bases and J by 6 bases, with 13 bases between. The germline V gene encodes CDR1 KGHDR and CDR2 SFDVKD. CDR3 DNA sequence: TGTGCCACCAGTGATTTGCTATCTCGGGACGCCGGGGAGCTGTTTTTT. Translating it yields CATSDLLSRDAGELFF.

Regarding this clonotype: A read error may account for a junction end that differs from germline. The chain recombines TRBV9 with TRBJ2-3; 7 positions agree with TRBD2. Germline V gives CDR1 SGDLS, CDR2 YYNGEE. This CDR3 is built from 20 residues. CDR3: CASSRETRPGGIRGTDMQYF. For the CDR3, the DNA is TGTGCCAGCAGCAGAGAGACCCGGCCGGGAGGAATCAGAGGCACAGATATGCAGTATTTT.

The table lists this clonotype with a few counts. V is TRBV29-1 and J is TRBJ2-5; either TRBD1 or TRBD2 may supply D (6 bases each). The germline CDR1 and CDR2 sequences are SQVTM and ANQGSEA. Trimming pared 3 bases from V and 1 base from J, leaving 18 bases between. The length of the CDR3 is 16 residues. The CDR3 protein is CSVEGARGLGQETQYF. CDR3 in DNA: TGCAGCGTTGAGGGAGCCCGGGGGCTCGGCCAAGAGACCCAGTACTTC. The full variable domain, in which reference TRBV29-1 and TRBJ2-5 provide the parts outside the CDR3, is SAVISQKPSRDICQRGTSLTIQCQVDSQVTMMFWYRQQPGQSLTLIATANQGSEATYESGFVIDKFPISRPNLTFSTLTVSNMSPEDSSIYLCSVEGARGLGQETQYFGPGTRLLVL.